The rows below give T cell receptor beta chains drawn from one sample of a study of blood T cell repertoires in COVID-19. Assay: immunoSEQ multiplex PCR; the TCRdb copy retains only in-frame clones and omits some. The data hold about 15,000 clones, with 91% observed a single time. The material sequenced was peripheral blood. All receptors come from a man aged 60 to 75 with active COVID-19. CDR3s include the opening cysteine and the closing phenylalanine or tryptophan. Each record gives: clone size, D gene, V gene, J gene, CDR3 DNA, CDR3 protein. A D gene is named only where the DNA matches it firmly. Not every row has a clone size; where given, it reads once, few, many or a size class.

>once|.|TRBV18|TRBJ2-5
TGTGCCAGCTCACCACTTCCGGCGGTCCAAGAGACCCAGTACTTC
CASSPLPAVQETQYF
>.|TRBD1|TRBV5-4|TRBJ1-2
TGTGCCAGCAGCTCATTGACAGGGGTGGGTGGCTACACCTTC
CASSSLTGVGGYTF
>.|.|TRBV18|TRBJ1-5
TGTGCCAGCTCACAAAAAGGGGCGGTTAGAAATCAGCCCCAGCATTTT
CASSQKGAVRNQPQHF
>.|.|TRBV28|TRBJ2-2
TGTGCCAGCAGCCCTAGATCCCGGGAGCTGTTTTTT
CASSPRSRELFF
>.|.|TRBV3-1/TRBV3-2|TRBJ1-5
TGTGCCAGCAGCCAAGATCGAACCCCGGGGCAGCCCCAGCATTTT
CASSQDRTPGQPQHF
>.|TRBD2|TRBV6-5|TRBJ2-2
TGTGCCAGCAGCCTCGGGGAGGGCACCGGGGAGCTGTTTTTT
CASSLGEGTGELFF
>.|TRBD2|TRBV28|TRBJ2-3
TGTGCCAGCATCTGGAACCTGAAGGCTAGCGGGAGCACAGATACGCAGTATTTT
CASIWNLKASGSTDTQYF
>.|TRBD2|TRBV7-2|TRBJ2-3
TGTGCCAGCAGCTTAGATAGGTCTAGCGGGGGGGCGAGCACAGATACGCAGTATTTT
CASSLDRSSGGASTDTQYF
>.|TRBD1|TRBV6-5|TRBJ1-2
TGTGCCAGCAATACAGGGGGAGATGGCTACACCTTC
CASNTGGDGYTF
>.|.|TRBV14|TRBJ2-3
TGTGCCAGCAGCCAAGTCCCAGCGGGTCCCACAGATACGCAGTATTTT
CASSQVPAGPTDTQYF
>.|.|TRBV5-8|TRBJ2-2
TGTGCCAGCAGCTTGGCTAGTCCTACCGGGGAGCTGTTTTTT
CASSLASPTGELFF
>.|.|TRBV19|TRBJ1-3
TGTGCCAGTAGTGGCGGATTCTCTGGAAACACCATATATTTT
CASSGGFSGNTIYF
>.|TRBD2|TRBV20-1|TRBJ2-2
TGCAGTGCTAGTTCCCCTAGCGGGGGTGGGGAGCTGTTTTTT
CSASSPSGGGELFF
>.|.|TRBV7-3|TRBJ2-7
TGTGCCAGCAGCTTAAAAGGGGGGGCAAGTATTGAGCAGTACTTC
CASSLKGGASIEQYF
>.|TRBD1|TRBV6-5|TRBJ2-7
TGTGCCAGCAGCAAACAGGGGGACTCCTACGAGCAGTACTTC
CASSKQGDSYEQYF
>.|TRBD1|TRBV5-1|TRBJ1-1
TGCGCCAGCAGGCCGACAGGGGGAGTTCGGGCCACTGAAGCTTTCTTT
CASRPTGGVRATEAFF
>.|.|TRBV11-2|TRBJ1-2
TGTGCCAGCAGCTTAGATGTTGGCAGGGGAGTTGGCTACACCTTC
CASSLDVGRGVGYTF
>.|.|TRBV6-1|TRBJ1-5
TGTGCCAGCAGTGAGAACACAGGGCACAATCAGCCCCAGCATTTT
CASSENTGHNQPQHF
>once|.|TRBV6-4|TRBJ2-3
TGTGCCAGCAGTGAGGAGTCTAGCACAGATACGCAGTATTTT
CASSEESSTDTQYF
>.|TRBD1|TRBV6-5|TRBJ1-3
TGTGCCAGCAGTTTCAGGGGGCTTGGAAACACCATATATTTT
CASSFRGLGNTIYF
>.|.|TRBV11-2|TRBJ2-1
TGTGCCAGCAGCTCCCGACTGGACCTAGGGGATGAGCAGTTCTTC
CASSSRLDLGDEQFF
>.|.|TRBV2|TRBJ1-4
TGTGCCAGCAGTGAAGTTGAAGGGAGGGATGAAAAACTGTTTTTT
CASSEVEGRDEKLFF
>.|TRBD1|TRBV19|TRBJ1-2
TGTGCCAGTACGCCTTACTGGACAGGGGAAGGGTATGGCTACACCTTC
CASTPYWTGEGYGYTF
>.|TRBD2|TRBV9|TRBJ2-5
TGTGCCAGCAGCGTAGCTACTAGCGGGGGGGCCGAGACCCAGTACTTC
CASSVATSGGAETQYF
>once|.|TRBV21-1|TRBJ1-1
TGTGCCACCAGACAGGACGACACTGAAGCTTTCTTT
CATRQDDTEAFF
>.|.|TRBV7-2|TRBJ2-1
TGTGCCAGCAGCTTCACGCTAGCTTACAATGAGCAGTTCTTC
CASSFTLAYNEQFF
>.|TRBD1|TRBV5-4|TRBJ2-2
TGTGCCAGCAGTGGACAGGGGGAGGTGACCGGGGAGCTGTTTTTT
CASSGQGEVTGELFF
>.|TRBD1|TRBV3-1/TRBV3-2|TRBJ1-4
TGTGCCAGCAGCGGGACAGGGCAAGGTAGACTGTTTTTT
CASSGTGQGRLFF
>.|.|TRBV12-3/TRBV12-4|TRBJ2-7
TGTGCCAGCAGTTTTGAACAGGACTACGAGCAGTACTTC
CASSFEQDYEQYF
>.|TRBD1|TRBV27|TRBJ1-6
TGTGCCAGCAGAGGACAGGGGTCTACACCCCTCCACTTT
CASRGQGSTPLHF
>.|TRBD2|TRBV3-1/TRBV3-2|TRBJ2-1
TGTGCCAGCAGCCAACATACCGGTCGGACTAGGGACCCGGGATGGTTCTTC
CASSQHTGRTRDPGWFF
>.|TRBD1|TRBV12-5|TRBJ2-3
TGTGCTAGTGGTTTGGCCTCCGGGGACAGATTGACCGGGGATACGCAGTATTTT
CASGLASGDRLTGDTQYF
>.|.|TRBV3-1/TRBV3-2|TRBJ1-6
TGTGCCAGCAGCCAAGAGTCAGGATCGAATTCACCCCTCCACTTT
CASSQESGSNSPLHF
>.|TRBD2|TRBV11-3|TRBJ2-1
TGTGCCAGCAGCCGAATAGCGGGGGGCAAGCAGTTCTTC
CASSRIAGGKQFF
>.|TRBD2|TRBV7-3|TRBJ2-5
TGTGCCAGCAGCCCGGGGACTAGCGGAGGGGAGACCCAGTACTTC
CASSPGTSGGETQYF
>.|.|TRBV5-5|TRBJ1-3
TGTGCCAGCAGCACACTGTCGCGGCCCTCTGGAAACACCATATATTTT
CASSTLSRPSGNTIYF
>.|TRBD1|TRBV3-1/TRBV3-2|TRBJ2-2
TGTGCCAGTTACGGGACAGACGAGACCGGGGAGCTGTTTTTT
CASYGTDETGELFF
>.|TRBD2|TRBV5-1|TRBJ2-2
TGCGCCAGCAGCTTGCCTAGCGGGGGGTTTGGTTACGCCGGGGAGCTGTTTTTT
CASSLPSGGFGYAGELFF
>.|.|TRBV2|TRBJ2-1
TGTGCCAGCAGTGGGAGCCTAGCGTCTGAGCAGTTCTTC
CASSGSLASEQFF
>.|.|TRBV24-1|TRBJ2-7
TGTGCCACCAGTGGTAGCGGCGCCTACGAGCAGTACTTC
CATSGSGAYEQYF
>.|TRBD2|TRBV5-1|TRBJ2-1
TGCGCCAGCAGCTTGACTAGCGGGAGCTCCTACAATGAGCAGTTCTTC
CASSLTSGSSYNEQFF
>.|TRBD1|TRBV9|TRBJ1-1
TGTGCCAGCAGCGTAGCAGTATGGGACAGCGACGGAGAAGCTTTCTTT
CASSVAVWDSDGEAFF
>.|TRBD2|TRBV12-5|TRBJ2-7
TGTGCTAGTGGTCTTACTAGCGGGCCCGCCTACGAGCAGTACTTC
CASGLTSGPAYEQYF
>.|.|TRBV24-1|TRBJ2-3
TGTGCCACCAGTGATTTGGCCAGGGCAGATACGCAGTATTTT
CATSDLARADTQYF
>.|.|TRBV7-9|TRBJ2-1
TGTGCCAGCAGCCCCCGGGTCCTAGGGCAGGGTGAGCAGTTCTTC
CASSPRVLGQGEQFF
>.|.|TRBV10-3|TRBJ1-3
TGTGCCATCAGCGCATCAAAAGGAGATCATGGAAACACCATATATTTT
CAISASKGDHGNTIYF
>once|.|TRBV5-4|TRBJ1-4
TGTGCCAGTAGCGGGGGGACTAATGAAAAACTGTTTTTT
CASSGGTNEKLFF
>.|.|TRBV27|TRBJ2-3
TGTGCCGTCTCCTCGGGTCTGATGCCTAATACGCAGTATTTT
CAVSSGLMPNTQYF
>medium-sized|TRBD1|TRBV19|TRBJ2-7
TGTGCCAGTAGCGGGACAGGGACCTTCTACGAGCAGTACTTC
CASSGTGTFYEQYF
>.|.|TRBV6-1|TRBJ1-1
TGTGCCAGCAGTGAAATAGCAGGGAGGACTGAAGCTTTCTTT
CASSEIAGRTEAFF
>.|.|TRBV5-1|TRBJ1-1
TGCGCCAGCAGCTTGTTGATAGGGGTGGACACTGAAGCTTTCTTT
CASSLLIGVDTEAFF
>.|TRBD1|TRBV2|TRBJ1-1
TGTGCCAGCAGTTACACAGGGGAAACTGAAGCTTTCTTT
CASSYTGETEAFF
>once|TRBD1|TRBV6-5|TRBJ2-4
TGTGCCAGCAGGCCTCGTAACAGGGGAATTCAGTACTTC
CASRPRNRGIQYF
>.|.|TRBV6-8|TRBJ2-5
TGTGCCAGCAGTTCACCGAGGGGGGAGACCCAGTACTTC
CASSSPRGETQYF
>.|.|TRBV12-3/TRBV12-4|TRBJ1-2
TGTGCCAGCACCCATGACAGGATCTATGGCTACACCTTC
CASTHDRIYGYTF